The next 12 T cell receptor beta chains were all read from a single sample in a study of cytomegalovirus exposure and HLA in healthy donors (TCRdb year 2017). The library came from the immunoSEQ multiplex PCR assay. The multiplex PCR relied on a mix of 60 forward primers for TCR Vbeta segments and 13 reverse primers for TCR Jbeta segments. TCRdb limited this immuneACCESS table to in-frame rearrangements with V and J called. A share of clones is missing; checked studies link under half to unresolved V genes, and the rest is unexplained. This sample has 35,000 to 55,000 clones in its table, and 55% to 75% of those were observed once. Jointly, the top ten make up around 3.4% of the sample. The source material was PBMCs. These receptors were taken from a woman aged 25 to 39 in good health and CMV-seronegative.

The chain combines TRBV6-1 with TRBJ2-7, with 9 bases lining up with TRBD1. CDR1 and CDR2 from the germline V gene are MNHNS and SASEGT. The CDR3 spans 15 residues. V trimming: 5 bases; J trimming: 2 bases; junction bases outside the gene matches: 7. The CDR3 nucleotides read TGTGCCAGCAGTCCGGCCGGGACAGGGCCCTACGAGCAGTACTTC. This encodes CASSPAGTGPYEQYF.

The chain couples TRBV6-1 to TRBJ1-4, with TRBD1 matching 7 bases. The trim removed 11 bases at V and 8 bases at J, leaving 11 bases unmatched. CDR3 size: 13 residues. Germline V lookup: CDR1 MNHNS, CDR2 SASEGT. The CDR3 DNA is TGTGCCGTCAAAGCAGGGGGAGAGGAAAAACTGTTTTTT. As protein: CAVKAGGEEKLFF.

V usage is TRBV27 and J usage is TRBJ2-2, with 8 positions matching TRBD2. The CDR3 is made up of 14 amino acids. Germline CDR1 is MNHEY and CDR2 is SMNVEV (reference sequence). V was clipped by 6 bases and J by 5 bases; unmatched bases: 5. CDR3 sequence: CASRPGGLTGELFF. The DNA of the CDR3 is TGTGCCAGCAGGCCGGGAGGGTTAACCGGGGAGCTGTTTTTT.

The rearrangement uses TRBV4-1 and TRBJ2-1; D may be TRBD1 (6 bases). CDR3 length: 15 residues. Germline lookup yields CDR1 MGHRA and CDR2 YSYEKL. V lost 7 bases and J lost 2, with 15 bases in between. CDR3 nucleotide sequence: TGCGCCAGCAACCCTGAGGGGGTCCCCTACAATGAGCAGTTCTTC. Translation gives CASNPEGVPYNEQFF.

This chain links TRBV6-4 with TRBJ2-3, with TRBD2 identical over 14 bases. J was trimmed by 4 bases and V by 4 bases; bases with no gene match: 1. Germline CDR1 is MRHNA and CDR2 is SNTAGT. CDR3 length equals 15 residues. The CDR3 DNA sequence: TGTGCCAGCAGTGCGACTAGCGGGGGGGCAGATACGCAGTATTTT. Translated, it gives CASSATSGGADTQYF.

The V call is TRBV6-5, the J call TRBJ1-2; D is uncertain. Trimming cost V 2 bases and J 7 bases, with 17 bases left between them. Germline loops: CDR1 MNHEY, CDR2 SVGAGI. The CDR3 contains 15 residues. CDR3 nucleotides: TGTGCCAGCAGTTACGGCCTAGGTAGGCCTACTGGCTACACCTTC. Encoded protein: CASSYGLGRPTGYTF.

V is TRBV7-2 and J is TRBJ2-1; 9 bases line up with TRBD1. V shed 0 bases and J 4 bases; nucleotides not matched to a gene: 4. This CDR3 spans 16 amino acids. Germline V gene lookup returns CDR1 SGHTA and CDR2 FQGNSA. The CDR3 region is CASSLAHGTGYNEQFF. The CDR3 DNA reads as TGTGCCAGCAGCTTAGCGCATGGGACAGGGTACAATGAGCAGTTCTTC.

The chain couples TRBV6-1 to TRBJ2-3; D is undetermined. This CDR3 is 14 amino acids long. Trimming removed 4 bases at V and 5 bases at J, with 13 bases between. Germline CDR1 reads MNHNS; CDR2 reads SASEGT. CDR3 protein: CASSGSYTVDTQYF. The CDR3 region has the DNA TGTGCCAGCAGTGGATCTTACACCGTAGATACGCAGTATTTT.

This chain joins TRBV6-1 and TRBJ1-5, with TRBD1 identical over 7 bases. The CDR3 extends over 15 amino acids. Germline V CDR1 and CDR2: MNHNS, SASEGT. The V gene end was trimmed by 5 bases and the J gene end by 5 bases; junction bases not matched to a gene: 9. The CDR3 DNA is TGTGCCAGCAGTTTACAGGGGTCAATGGATCAGCCCCAGCATTTT. Its translation: CASSLQGSMDQPQHF.

The genes are TRBV10-2 and TRBJ2-7, with 7 positions matching TRBD2. The CDR3 totals 13 residues. V was clipped by 0 bases and J by 8 bases; unmatched bases: 4. Germline V lookup: CDR1 WSHSY, CDR2 SAAADI. The CDR3 nucleotides read TGCGCCAGCAGTGAGTCGACAGCGGGAAAGCAGTACTTC. This gives the protein CASSESTAGKQYF.

The J gene is TRBJ1-2, the V gene TRBV28; tentatively, D is TRBD1 (6 bases). CDR3 length: 15 amino acids. The germline V gene encodes CDR1 MDHEN and CDR2 SYDVKM. V lost 8 bases to trimming and J lost 6 bases, with 22 bases between them. The CDR3 here is CASGVGMGARDGYTF. The CDR3 nucleotides read TGTGCCAGCGGGGTCGGGATGGGGGCCAGGGATGGCTACACCTTC.

The chain is built from TRBV29-1 and TRBJ2-3; 9 positions match TRBD1. This CDR3 spans 12 amino acids. The V gene's germline CDR1 is SQVTM and CDR2 ANQGSEA. With V trimmed by 4 bases and J by 5 bases, 1 base remained unmatched. DNA of the CDR3: TGCAGCGTTGGGACAGGGGAAGATACGCAGTATTTT. It codes for CSVGTGEDTQYF.